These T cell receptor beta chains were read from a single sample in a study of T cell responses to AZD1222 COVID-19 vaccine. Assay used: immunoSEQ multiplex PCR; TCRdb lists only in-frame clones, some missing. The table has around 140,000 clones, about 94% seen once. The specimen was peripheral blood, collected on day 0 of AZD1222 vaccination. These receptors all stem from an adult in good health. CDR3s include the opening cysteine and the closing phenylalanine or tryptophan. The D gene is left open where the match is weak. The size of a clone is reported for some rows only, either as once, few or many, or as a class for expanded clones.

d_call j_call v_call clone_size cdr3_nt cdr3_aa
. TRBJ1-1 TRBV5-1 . TGCGCCAGCAGCCCGGGAGGAGGGGCCACTGAAGCTTTCTTT CASSPGGGATEAFF
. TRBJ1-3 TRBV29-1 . TGCAGCGTTATGTTCCAAGTAGCCATATATTTT CSVMFQVAIYF
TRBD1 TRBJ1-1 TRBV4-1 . TGCGCCAGCAGTCAGACAGGGGTCAGCACTGAAGCTTTCTTT CASSQTGVSTEAFF
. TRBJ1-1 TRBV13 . TGTGCCAGCAGCCAACTCCGGGGGGCGTCGGTCACTGAAGCTTTCTTT CASSQLRGASVTEAFF
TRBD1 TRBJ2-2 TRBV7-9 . TGTGCCAGCAGCTCCGACAGGGGTATCGGCACCGGGGAGCTGTTTTTT CASSSDRGIGTGELFF
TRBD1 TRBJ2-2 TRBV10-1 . TGCGCCAGCAGTGAGAACGCCAGACAGGGTAAAACCGGGGAGCTGTTTTTT CASSENARQGKTGELFF
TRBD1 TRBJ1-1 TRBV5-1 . TGCGCCAGCAGCTCTTTAAGACAGGGTTTGAACACTGAAGCTTTCTTT CASSSLRQGLNTEAFF
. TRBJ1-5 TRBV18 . TGTGCCAGCTCTACGAGGGGACAGCCCCAGCATTTT CASSTRGQPQHF
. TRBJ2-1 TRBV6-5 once TGTGCCAGCACACAGGGAAATGAGCAGTTCTTC CASTQGNEQFF
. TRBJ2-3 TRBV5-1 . TGCGCCAGCGCCAGAGGCGCAGATACGCAGTATTTT CASARGADTQYF
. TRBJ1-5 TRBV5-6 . TGTGCCAGCAGCCCCTATGACAGGAATAGCAATCAGCCCCAGCATTTT CASSPYDRNSNQPQHF
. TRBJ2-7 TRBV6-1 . TGTGCCAGCAGTGACGCTCTTTACGAGCAGTACTTC CASSDALYEQYF
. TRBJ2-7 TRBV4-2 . TGTGCCAGCAGCCAAGATCTAAGGCGAGCTAACGCGTGGTTCGAGCAGTACTTC CASSQDLRRANAWFEQYF
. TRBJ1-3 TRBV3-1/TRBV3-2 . TGTGCCAGCAGCCAAGACTTAGGAGGGACGGGAAACACCATATATTTT CASSQDLGGTGNTIYF
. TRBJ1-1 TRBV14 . TGTGCCAGCAGCCAAGATCGTGGGTACGCTGAAGCTTTCTTT CASSQDRGYAEAFF
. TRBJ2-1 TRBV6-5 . TGTGCCAGCAGGGACTACAATGAGCAGTTCTTC CASRDYNEQFF
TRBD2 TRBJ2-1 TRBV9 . TGTGCCAGCAGCACGGGACTAGCGGGAGTTTTAGGTGAGCAGTTCTTC CASSTGLAGVLGEQFF
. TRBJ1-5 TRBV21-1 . TGTGCCAGCCTACCCGTCGGATTGCCCCAGCATTTT CASLPVGLPQHF
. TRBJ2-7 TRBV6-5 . TGTGCCAGCAAAAACGTCGGCGCCGAGCAGTACTTC CASKNVGAEQYF
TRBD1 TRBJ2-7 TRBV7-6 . TGTGCCAGCAGCTCGATACAGGGGATGGGCGGCGAGCAGTATTTC CASSSIQGMGGEQYF
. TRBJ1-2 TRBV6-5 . TGTGCCTACGGACAGTCAACCTATGGCTACACCTTC CAYGQSTYGYTF
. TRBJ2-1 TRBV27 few TGTGCCAGCAGTTTATCAAGCGCCTACAATGAGCAGTTCTTC CASSLSSAYNEQFF
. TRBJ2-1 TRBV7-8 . TGTGCCAGCAGCCTCAACCCGTCGGGGTCCTACAATGAGCAGTTCTTC CASSLNPSGSYNEQFF
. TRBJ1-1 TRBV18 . TGTGCCAGCTCACAGGGGATGGGGAACACTGAAGCTTTCTTT CASSQGMGNTEAFF
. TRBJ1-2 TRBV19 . TGTGCCAGTCACCGTTTTTCCGGACCGAGCTATGGCTACACCTTC CASHRFSGPSYGYTF
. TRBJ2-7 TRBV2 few TGTGCCAGCAGTGAACAGGGGCCGACCGGGGAGCAGTACTTC CASSEQGPTGEQYF
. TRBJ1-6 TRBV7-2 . TGTGCCAGCAGCTCCCACCCCGGGACTAGCTCCTATAATTCACCCCTCCACTTT CASSSHPGTSSYNSPLHF
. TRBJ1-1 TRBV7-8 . TGTGCCAGCAGCTTAGTTCTGGGGCCCACCTCGGTCGCTTTCTTT CASSLVLGPTSVAFF
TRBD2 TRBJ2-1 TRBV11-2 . TGTGCCAGCAGCTTAGGGACTAGCGGCGGTTACAATGAGCAGTTCTTC CASSLGTSGGYNEQFF
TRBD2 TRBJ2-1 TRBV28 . TGTGCCAGCAGTCAGGCTATGGGGGGGACCTACAATGAGCAGTTCTTC CASSQAMGGTYNEQFF
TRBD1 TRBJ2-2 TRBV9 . TGTGCCAGCTCTCCACAGGGGCGTAACACCGGGGAGCTGTTTTTT CASSPQGRNTGELFF
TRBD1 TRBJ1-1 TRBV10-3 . TGTGCCATCGGGGGGACAGGGGACACTGAAGCTTTCTTT CAIGGTGDTEAFF
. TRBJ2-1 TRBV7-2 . TGTGCCAGCAGCATAGTTAGCTCCTACAATGAGCAGTTCTTC CASSIVSSYNEQFF
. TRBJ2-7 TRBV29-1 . TGCAGCGTAGTGGACGGGACGGACGAGCAGTACTTC CSVVDGTDEQYF
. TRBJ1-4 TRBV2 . TGTGCCAGCAGTGACAGAGGTACGACTAATGAAAAACTGTTTTTT CASSDRGTTNEKLFF
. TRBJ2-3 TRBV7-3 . TGTGCCAGCAAAGGTGGGGGCTCAGATACGCAGTATTTT CASKGGGSDTQYF
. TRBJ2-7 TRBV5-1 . TGCGCCAGCAGCCGCCTCGGACAGTACGAGCAGTACTTC CASSRLGQYEQYF
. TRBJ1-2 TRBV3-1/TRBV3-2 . TGTGCCAGCAGCCGAGGCCAGGGTTATGGCTACACCTTC CASSRGQGYGYTF
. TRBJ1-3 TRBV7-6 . TGTGCCAGCAGCTCAACCGAGTGGATCTCTGGAAACACCATATATTTT CASSSTEWISGNTIYF
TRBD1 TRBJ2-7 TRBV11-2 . TGTGCCAGCAGGACAGGGGGGTACGAGCAGTACTTC CASRTGGYEQYF
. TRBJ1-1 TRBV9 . TGTGCCAGCAGCGTTTGGGGTAGCGGGGAAGCTTTCTTT CASSVWGSGEAFF
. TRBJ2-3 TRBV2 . TGTGCCGTGCCCCTCAGCGGGGGACAGACAGATACGCAGTATTTT CAVPLSGGQTDTQYF
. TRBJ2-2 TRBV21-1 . TGTGCCAGCAGCATTGCAGGGGGCCAAACCGGGGAGCTGTTTTTT CASSIAGGQTGELFF
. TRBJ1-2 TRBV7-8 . TGTGCCAGCAGCTTAGAGGGCATTTCTTATGGCTACACCTTC CASSLEGISYGYTF
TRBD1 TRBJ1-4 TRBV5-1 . TGCGCCAGCAGCCCGAGACAGGGGAATAATGAAAAACTGTTTTTT CASSPRQGNNEKLFF
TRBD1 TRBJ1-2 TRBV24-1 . TGTGCCACCAGTGAACCAGGGACAGGGACCTATGGCTACACCTTC CATSEPGTGTYGYTF
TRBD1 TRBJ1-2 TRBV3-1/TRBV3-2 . TGTGCCAGCAGCCAAGTTGGAGACAGGGGACGCGATGGCTACACCTTC CASSQVGDRGRDGYTF
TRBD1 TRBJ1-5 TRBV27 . TGTGCCAGCAGTTCCTTTTCCCCGACAGGGCTAGGGGATCAGCCCCAGCATTTT CASSSFSPTGLGDQPQHF
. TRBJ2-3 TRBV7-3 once TGTGCCAGCAGCCCCCCGGGCGAAGATACGCAGTATTTT CASSPPGEDTQYF
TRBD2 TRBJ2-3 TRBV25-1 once TGTGCCAGCAGTGATCGAAGAGCGGGGAACACAGATACGCAGTATTTT CASSDRRAGNTDTQYF
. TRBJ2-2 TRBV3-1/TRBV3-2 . TGTGCCAGCAGCCCAACTCCGGGGGAGCTGTTTTTT CASSPTPGELFF
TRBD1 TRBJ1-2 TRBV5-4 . TGTGCCAGTCATACAGGGGGAGGCTACACCTTC CASHTGGGYTF
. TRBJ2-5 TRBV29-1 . TGCAGCGTTGACCCGGGCTCACGGAAGACCCAGTACTTC CSVDPGSRKTQYF